The 26 T cell receptor beta chains presented below share a single source sample, sequenced in a study of T cell clones after liver transplantation. This table comes from immunoSEQ multiplex PCR, and its TCRdb copy is limited to in-frame clones, with some not included. This sample has 53,000 or so clones, with around 84% found just once. This material consisted of CD4+ T cells from blood, taken before liver transplant. These receptors originate from a human donor who received a liver transplant.

The chain joins TRBV12-5 to TRBJ1-1; the D gene is possibly TRBD1 (5 bases). The CDR3 sequence is 15 residues long. Germline-derived CDR1 and CDR2 are LGHNT and FRNRAP. V was trimmed by 0 bases and J by 4 bases, leaving 12 bases between them. CDR3: CASGLVVGGFTEAFF. The CDR3 DNA reads TGTGCTAGTGGTTTGGTCGTGGGGGGGTTCACTGAAGCTTTCTTT.

The J gene is TRBJ2-1, the V gene TRBV25-1; 8 positions agree with TRBD1. V trimming: 6 bases; J trimming: 6 bases; junction bases outside the gene matches: 4. The CDR3 runs to 13 residues. Germline V gene lookup returns CDR1 MGHDK and CDR2 SYGVNS. CDR3 coding DNA: TGTGCCAGCAGGGTACAGGGGGGCAATGAGCAGTTCTTC. Translating it yields CASRVQGGNEQFF.

The CDR3 sequence: CASSSLMNTEAFF. CDR3 nucleotide sequence: TGTGCCAGCAGCTCCCTCATGAACACTGAAGCTTTCTTT. The chain links TRBV7-9 to TRBJ1-1; D is unclear. The V gene's germline CDR1 is SEHNR and CDR2 FQNEAQ (reference sequence). The V end lost 4 bases, the J end lost 0 bases, and 6 bases lay between the germline ends. The CDR3 runs 13 residues. Variable domain in full (rest from reference TRBV7-9 and TRBJ1-1): DTGVSQNPRHKITKRGQNVTFRCDPISEHNRLYWYRQTLGQGPEFLTYFQNEAQLEKSRLLSDRFSAERPKGSFSTLEIQRTEQGDSAMYLCASSSLMNTEAFFGQGTRLTVV.

The chain uses TRBV15 and TRBJ2-3; D uncertain. Trimming took off 3 bases at V and 8 bases at J, with 9 bases between the two ends. CDR3 size: 12 residues. Germline assignment: CDR1 LNHNV and CDR2 YYDKDF (reference sequence). The CDR3 DNA is TGTGCCACCAGCAGCGCCTTTGGTACGCAGTATTTT. Encoded protein: CATSSAFGTQYF.

The chain uses TRBV10-3 and TRBJ2-5; the match to TRBD2 covers 8 bases. V lost 6 bases and J lost 0; bases outside the gene matches: 3. CDR1 is ENHRY, CDR2 SYGVKD, per germline. CDR3 size: 14 residues. CDR3 in amino acids: CAISSGRDQETQYF. For the CDR3, the DNA is TGTGCCATCAGCTCCGGGAGGGACCAAGAGACCCAGTACTTC.

This sequence joins TRBV29-1 and TRBJ2-1; possible D gene TRBD1, 6 bases. With 2 bases removed from V and 3 bases from J, the gap between germline ends came to 8 bases. The CDR3 consists of 13 residues. From germline, CDR1 is SQVTM and CDR2 ANQGSEA. Here the CDR3 reads CSVEQGYYNEQFF. CDR3 coding DNA: TGCAGCGTTGAACAGGGGTACTACAATGAGCAGTTCTTC.

The genes are TRBV13 and TRBJ1-6; D is unclear. Germline V gives CDR1 PRHDT, CDR2 FYEKMQ (reference sequence). The CDR3 runs 14 residues. V lost 0 bases to trimming and J lost 5 bases, with 5 bases between them. CDR3 sequence (DNA): TGTGCCAGCAGCTTAGGTCAAAATAATTCACCCCTCCACTTT. Protein product: CASSLGQNNSPLHF.

The rearrangement uses TRBV4-1 and TRBJ2-7; TRBD2 matches at 10 bases. The CDR3 contains 15 residues. Germline CDR1 and CDR2: MGHRA and YSYEKL. Losses at the gene ends were 4 bases for V and 0 bases for J; bases not matched to a gene: 3. DNA of the CDR3: TGCGCCAGCAGCCGGACTAGCGGCCCCTCCTACGAGCAGTACTTC. As protein: CASSRTSGPSYEQYF.

The rearrangement uses TRBV5-1 and TRBJ2-7; 7 bases are shared with TRBD2. The CDR3 length is 15 residues. The V gene end was trimmed by 5 bases and the J gene end by 5 bases; junction bases not matched to a gene: 13. CDR1 SGHRS and CDR2 YFSETQ come from the germline V gene. CDR3 residues: CASRPWGGSEHEQYF. In nucleotides, the CDR3 is TGCGCCAGCAGGCCGTGGGGCGGGAGTGAACACGAGCAGTACTTC. The full variable domain, rest sourced from reference TRBV5-1 and TRBJ2-7, is KAGVTQTPRYLIKTRGQQVTLSCSPISGHRSVSWYQQTPGQGLQFLFEYFSETQRNKGNFPGRFSGRQFSNSRSEMNVSTLELGDSALYLCASRPWGGSEHEQYFGPGTRLTVT.

The chain links TRBV19 to TRBJ2-5; D tentatively fits TRBD1 or TRBD2 (6 bases each). V was cut by 4 bases and J by 2 bases, with 14 bases left in between. Per germline, CDR1 LNHDA and CDR2 SQIVND (reference sequence). The CDR3 covers 15 residues. CDR3 loop: CASSRGRGGQETQYF. DNA of the CDR3: TGTGCCAGTAGTAGGGGCCGAGGGGGGCAAGAGACCCAGTACTTC.

This clone is classed as medium-sized (0.01 to 0.1%). The V and J genes are TRBV14 and TRBJ2-1; tentative D call: TRBD2 (5 bases). CDR1 and CDR2 from the germline V gene are SGHDN and FVKESK. This CDR3 is 12 amino acids long. Trimming shortened V by 4 bases and J by 10 bases, and 11 bases separated the two germline ends. The CDR3 DNA reads as TGTGCCAGCAGCCCACGGGGAGAGGAGCAGTTCTTC. It encodes CASSPRGEEQFF.

This clone was detected only a few times. V and J are TRBV29-1 and TRBJ2-2, with TRBD2 matching over 7 bases. Germline V gene lookup returns CDR1 SQVTM and CDR2 ANQGSEA. CDR3 size: 13 residues. After removal of 7 bases from V and 3 bases from J, the junction contained 5 bases not matched to a gene. The CDR3 DNA reads as TGCAGCGGAGGGGAGGGCGACACCGGGGAGCTGTTTTTT. This gives the protein CSGGEGDTGELFF.

This rearrangement joins TRBV6-5 to TRBJ1-3; no definite D call. V lost 6 bases to trimming and J lost 4 bases, with 16 bases between them. The CDR3 spans 15 residues. Germline V CDR1 and CDR2: MNHEY, SVGAGI. The CDR3 loop is CASSPLIRGGNTIYF. CDR3 nucleotides: TGTGCCAGCAGCCCACTCATACGTGGAGGAAACACCATATATTTT.

The chain couples TRBV7-9 to TRBJ1-4; D is undetermined. The V gene lost 5 bases and the J gene lost 0 bases, with 10 bases spanning the gap. Germline CDR1 SEHNR, CDR2 FQNEAQ (reference sequence). The CDR3 consists of 15 residues. The DNA of the CDR3 is TGTGCCAGCAGCGTACGGACTGCAACTAATGAAAAACTGTTTTTT. This gives the protein CASSVRTATNEKLFF.

The gene calls are TRBV14 and TRBJ1-2; 9 bases are shared with TRBD1. CDR3 length: 15 residues. Germline values: CDR1 SGHDN, CDR2 FVKESK. V gave up 4 bases and J gave up 5 bases; unmatched junction bases: 8. Written as DNA, the CDR3 is TGTGCCAGCAGCCCACGCCTGGGACAGGGATATGGCTACACCTTC. Its protein is CASSPRLGQGYGYTF.

The V and J genes are TRBV6-1 and TRBJ2-2; D is undetermined. Trimming stripped 4 bases from V and 0 bases from J, with 6 bases between. This CDR3 spans 14 amino acids. Germline V CDR1 and CDR2: MNHNS, SASEGT. The CDR3 here is CASSVRANTGELFF. The CDR3 DNA reads TGTGCCAGCAGTGTACGTGCGAACACCGGGGAGCTGTTTTTT.

The chain employs TRBV5-1 and TRBJ2-7; 8 positions match TRBD1. V dropped 0 bases and J dropped 6; count of bases not matched to a gene: 5. CDR1 and CDR2 from the germline V gene are SGHRS and YFSETQ. CDR3 length: 14 residues. The CDR3 is CASSLDGQGSEQYF. CDR3 in DNA: TGCGCCAGCAGCTTGGATGGACAGGGAAGCGAGCAGTACTTC.

This chain links TRBV25-1 with TRBJ2-3; TRBD2 might be the D (7 bases). Trimming left V 6 bases short and J 3 bases short, with 13 bases between. The CDR3 is made up of 14 amino acids. Germline V gene data show CDR1 as MGHDK and CDR2 as SYGVNS. The CDR3 sequence: CASRGASGTDTQYF. For the CDR3, the DNA is TGTGCCAGCAGGGGGGCTAGCGGAACAGATACGCAGTATTTT.

The chain combines TRBV7-9 with TRBJ2-1, with D unclear. The CDR3 runs 12 residues. Germline CDR1 reads SEHNR; CDR2 reads FQNEAQ (reference sequence). V was trimmed by 11 bases and J by 2 bases, leaving 10 bases between them. CDR3 region: CAGSRAYNEQFF. In nucleotides, the CDR3 is TGTGCCGGTAGTAGGGCCTACAATGAGCAGTTCTTC.

The chain has TRBV5-6 and TRBJ2-1; 11 bases are shared with TRBD1. V was pared by 0 bases and J by 14 bases, with 10 bases of the junction left unmatched. Germline CDR1 SGHDT, CDR2 YYEEEE. The CDR3 consists of 15 residues. The CDR3 loop is CASSLVRTGGLKEFF. The CDR3 coding sequence is TGTGCCAGCAGCTTGGTGCGGACAGGGGGCTTAAAGGAGTTCTTC.

This clone is a singleton in its sample. The chain has TRBV5-6 and TRBJ1-2, with unresolved D. Trimming shortened V by 2 bases and J by 4 bases, and 12 bases separated the two germline ends. Germline lookup yields CDR1 SGHDT and CDR2 YYEEEE. There are 14 residues in the CDR3. In nucleotides, the CDR3 is TGTGCCAGCAGCTTAGGCGACACGGCCTATGGCTACACCTTC. Protein: CASSLGDTAYGYTF.

The chain joins TRBV5-6 to TRBJ1-2; no clear D. The CDR3 extends over 12 amino acids. In germline, CDR1 is SGHDT, CDR2 YYEEEE. V was shortened by 4 bases and J by 7 bases, with 11 bases between the two germline ends. CDR3 in amino acids: CASSVAIRGYTF. CDR3 nucleotide sequence: TGTGCCAGCAGCGTGGCGATCCGTGGCTACACCTTC.

The chain combines TRBV5-8 with TRBJ2-3; TRBD1 or TRBD2 may be the D gene (5 bases each). Germline V gives CDR1 SGHTS, CDR2 YDEGEE. V lost 4 bases, J lost 0 bases, and 15 bases lay in between. The CDR3 loop spans 16 amino acids. The CDR3 region is CASSRSGPTSTDTQYF. The CDR3, as DNA: TGTGCCAGCAGCCGCTCGGGACCGACTAGCACAGATACGCAGTATTTT.

The chain recombines TRBV30 with TRBJ2-7, with D tentatively TRBD1 (6 bases). Trimming stripped 4 bases from V and 7 bases from J, with 20 bases between. Germline V gene lookup returns CDR1 GTSNPN and CDR2 SVGIG (reference sequence). CDR3 length: 14 amino acids. CDR3 DNA: TGTGCCTGGAAGGGGGACCCTCGGGGTGGAGAGCAGTACTTC. Translating it yields CAWKGDPRGGEQYF. The whole variable domain, remainder taken from reference TRBV30 and TRBJ2-7, is SQTIHQWPATLVQPVGSPLSLECTVEGTSNPNLYWYRQAAGRGLQLLFYSVGIGQISSEVPQNLSASRPQDRQFILSSKKLLLSDSGFYLCAWKGDPRGGEQYFGPGTRLTVT.

J is TRBJ2-7 and V is TRBV2, with 8 positions matching TRBD1. The ends lost 4 bases at V and 0 bases at J; junction bases unmatched: 2. The CDR3 covers 14 residues. Germline V gene lookup returns CDR1 SNHLY and CDR2 FYNNEI. As DNA, the CDR3 is TGTGCCAGCAGTGCCGACAGGGGCTCCTACGAGCAGTACTTC. Translated: CASSADRGSYEQYF.

The rearrangement joins TRBV19 to TRBJ1-6; no clear D gene. Germline V lookup: CDR1 LNHDA, CDR2 SQIVND (reference sequence). With 5 bases removed from V and 10 bases from J, the gap between germline ends came to 18 bases. The CDR3 covers 15 residues. The CDR3 is CASSAQQARISPLHF. CDR3 bases: TGTGCCAGTAGTGCCCAGCAGGCCCGAATATCACCCCTCCACTTT. The full variable domain, its missing parts supplied by reference TRBV19 and TRBJ1-6, is DGGITQSPKYLFRKEGQNVTLSCEQNLNHDAMYWYRQDPGQGLRLIYYSQIVNDFQKGDIAEGYSVSREKKESFPLTVTSAQKNPTAFYLCASSAQQARISPLHFGNGTRLTVT.